The entry that follows covers one TCR beta chain sequence. Its matching antigen is unknown. This sample was included in a study of shared clonotypes between healthy human individuals. Overall study: Aged 18 to 49, the donors were two women and three men. Notes on the study in general: A generally larger estimated richness was seen in naive subsets than in memory subsets. Generation probability values for non-shared clonotypes were lower than those for clonotypes shared by all four donors. Rarefaction revealed incomplete sorted-subset sequencing despite large depth.

Germline CDR1 reads SGDLS; CDR2 reads YYNGEE. CDR3 length: 18 residues. Trimming took 4 bases from V and 0 from J; bases not matched to a gene: 8. Sequenced by immunoSEQ multiplex PCR; TCRdb stores in-frame clones only, minus some. The sample has approximately 2.3 million clones, 93% seen once. The source of this sequence is a man younger than 35 in good health. Some clones in this sample may be carry-over from other donors' samples. The rearrangement joins TRBV9 to TRBJ2-1, with 12 positions matching TRBD2. Sequencing input: naive CD4+ T cells from PBMCs. Subset defined: CD45RA+ positively selected. The CDR3 protein is CASSLRTSGINSYNEQFF. In DNA, the CDR3 is TGTGCCAGCAGCCTAAGGACTAGCGGGATCAACTCCTACAATGAGCAGTTCTTC.